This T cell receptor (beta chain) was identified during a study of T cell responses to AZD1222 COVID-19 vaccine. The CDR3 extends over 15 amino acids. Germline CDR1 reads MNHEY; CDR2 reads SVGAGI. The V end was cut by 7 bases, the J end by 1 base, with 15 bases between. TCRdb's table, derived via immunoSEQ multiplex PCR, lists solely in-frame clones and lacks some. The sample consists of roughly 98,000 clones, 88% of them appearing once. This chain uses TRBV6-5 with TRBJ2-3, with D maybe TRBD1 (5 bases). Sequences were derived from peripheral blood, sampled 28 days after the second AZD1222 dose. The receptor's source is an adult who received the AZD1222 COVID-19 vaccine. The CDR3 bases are TGTGCCAGCACAAAACAGGTGGGCGGCACAGATACGCAGTATTTT. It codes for CASTKQVGGTDTQYF.